This T cell receptor beta chain was captured in a study of beta chain features in type 1 diabetes. Note on this clone: Its antigen is unknown.

Study observations and caveats: Shortening of TCRB CDR3s, moderate but significant, appeared in all four CD4+ subsets of Type 1 diabetes patients.

Investigators reverse transcribed all isolated RNA, so they sequenced expressed TCRB transcripts. TCRdb keeps only in-frame clones here, not all; method: immunoSEQ multiplex PCR. Among around 260,000 clones, less than 30% were seen once, and the ten largest hold 0.012%. The sequence was obtained from a woman aged 25 to 39 with type 1 diabetes. Sample: naive CD4+ T cells from blood.

In DNA form, the CDR3 reads TGTGCCAGCAGCTCCCGGACTAGCGGGAGGGCTGAGCAGTTCTTC. This gives the protein CASSSRTSGRAEQFF. The rearrangement uses TRBV5-4 and TRBJ2-1; 15 bases are shared with TRBD2. The CDR3 has 15 amino acids. Germline CDR1 and CDR2: SGHNT and YYREEE (reference sequence). J was trimmed by 9 bases and V by 3 bases; bases with no gene match: 4.